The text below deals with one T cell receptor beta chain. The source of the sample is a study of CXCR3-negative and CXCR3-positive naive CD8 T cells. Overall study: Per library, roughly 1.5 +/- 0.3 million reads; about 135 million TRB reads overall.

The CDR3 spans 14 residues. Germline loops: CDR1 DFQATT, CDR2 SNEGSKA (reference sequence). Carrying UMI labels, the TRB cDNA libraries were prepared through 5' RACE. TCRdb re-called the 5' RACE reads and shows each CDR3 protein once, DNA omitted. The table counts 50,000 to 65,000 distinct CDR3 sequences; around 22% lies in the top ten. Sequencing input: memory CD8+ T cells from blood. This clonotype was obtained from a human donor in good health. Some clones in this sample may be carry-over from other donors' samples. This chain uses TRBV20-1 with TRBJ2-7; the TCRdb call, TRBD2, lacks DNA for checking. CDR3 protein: CSARSEQGAYEQYF.